The 14 T cell receptor beta chains given below trace back to one sample, sequenced in a study of cytomegalovirus exposure and HLA in healthy donors. Primers for the PCR totalled 60 Vbeta and 13 Jbeta. TCRdb keeps only in-frame clones here, not all; method: immunoSEQ multiplex PCR. The sample has 140,000 to 150,000 clones, roughly 74% seen once; the top ten hold around 2.5%. Sample: PBMCs. These receptors all stem from a young woman in good health and CMV-seropositive.

This chain links TRBV29-1 with TRBJ2-7; 7 bases align to TRBD1. The V and J ends lost 4 bases and 0 bases, in that order; junction bases with no gene match: 0. Germline V gene lookup returns CDR1 SQVTM and CDR2 ANQGSEA. The CDR3 is made up of 12 amino acids. The CDR3 reads CSVGDSSYEQYF. CDR3 DNA: TGCAGCGTTGGGGACAGCTCCTACGAGCAGTACTTC.

The CDR3 DNA follows: TGTGCCAGCAGCGTCCAGGGTCCTATTAACGAGCAGTACTTC. Its protein product is CASSVQGPINEQYF. The chain carries TRBV6-6 and TRBJ2-7, with D possibly being TRBD1 (5 bases). The germline gives CDR1 MNHNY, CDR2 SVGAGI (reference sequence). V dropped 6 bases and J dropped 5 bases, with 17 bases sitting between them. The CDR3 consists of 14 residues.

The rearrangement joins TRBV6-1 to TRBJ2-7; 8 bases line up with TRBD1. V gave up 6 bases and J gave up 4 bases; unmatched junction bases: 11. Looked up from germline, CDR1 is MNHNS and CDR2 is SASEGT. This CDR3 contains 15 residues. CDR3 protein: CASSETDGQGYEQYF. CDR3 DNA sequence: TGTGCCAGCAGCGAAACGGATGGACAGGGATACGAGCAGTACTTC.

About this clone: One end of the junction fails to match germline, which may point to a read error. The chain carries TRBV7-9 and TRBJ1-2, with D possibly being TRBD1 (5 bases). The CDR3 sequence is 16 residues long. CDR1 is SEHNR, CDR2 FQNEAQ, per germline (reference sequence). This CDR3 reads CSSSLSQGTAYNGYTF. The DNA for the CDR3 is TGTTCCAGCAGCTTATCTCAGGGAACTGCTTACAATGGCTACACCTTC.

V and J are TRBV28 and TRBJ2-2, with 9 bases that match TRBD2. The CDR3 totals 16 residues. Germline CDR1 is MDHEN and CDR2 is SYDVKM. The J segment lost 7 bases and the V segment lost 4 bases, leaving 10 bases of the junction unmatched. The CDR3 nucleotides read TGTGCCAGCAGTTCCTTAGCGGGGGCTGGTAACGGGGAGCTGTTTTTT. Its protein product is CASSSLAGAGNGELFF.

This sequence joins TRBV28 and TRBJ2-5, with 12 bases lining up with TRBD2. Germline V CDR1 and CDR2: MDHEN, SYDVKM. The length of the CDR3 is 16 residues. V lost 3 bases to trimming and J lost 2 bases; unmatched junction nucleotides: 4. CDR3 nucleotides: TGTGCCAGCAGTTTCGGGCTAGCGGGGGGGCAAGAGACCCAGTACTTC. Its translation: CASSFGLAGGQETQYF.

The chain couples TRBV18 to TRBJ2-2; 9 positions agree with TRBD1. Germline V gene sequence: CDR1 KGHSH, CDR2 LQKENI. V trimming: 5 bases; J trimming: 10 bases; junction bases outside the gene matches: 5. This CDR3 has 13 residues. The CDR3 loop reads CASSSGQGPELFF. CDR3 in DNA: TGTGCCAGCTCATCGGGACAGGGACCGGAGCTGTTTTTT. Based on the CDR3 plus reference TRBV18 and TRBJ2-2, the full variable domain is NAGVMQNPRHLVRRRGQEARLRCSPMKGHSHVYWYRQLPEEGLKFMVYLQKENIIDESGMPKERFSAEFPKEGPSILRIQQVVRGDSAAYFCASSSGQGPELFFGEGSRLTVL.

The chain combines TRBV7-7 with TRBJ2-1; D not certain. The CDR3 loop spans 13 amino acids. V was clipped by 5 bases and J by 8 bases, with 13 bases between them. In germline, CDR1 is SSHAT, CDR2 FNYEAQ (reference sequence). The CDR3 protein is CASSPSQVHEQFF. The CDR3 DNA is TGTGCCAGCAGCCCTTCCCAGGTCCATGAGCAGTTCTTC.

J is TRBJ1-3 and V is TRBV2; maybe TRBD1 (6 bases). Trimming left V 5 bases short and J 1 base short, with 15 bases between. The germline CDR1 and CDR2 sequences are SNHLY and FYNNEI. The CDR3 sequence is 16 residues long. In nucleotides, the CDR3 is TGTGCCAGCAGTCCCGGACAGCCACTTTCTGGAAACACCATATATTTT. Translation gives CASSPGQPLSGNTIYF.

The gene calls are TRBV6-1 and TRBJ2-1; 10 positions match TRBD2. This CDR3 contains 16 residues. V trimming: 4 bases; J trimming: 5 bases; junction bases outside the gene matches: 8. Germline values: CDR1 MNHNS, CDR2 SASEGT. The CDR3, as DNA: TGTGCCAGCAGTGTTCTAGCGGGGGTGAAAGACAATGAGCAGTTCTTC. Its translation is CASSVLAGVKDNEQFF.

Comment on this clone: This likely came from a read error, as a far larger clone is one base away. This sequence joins TRBV6-5 and TRBJ1-2; D might be TRBD1 (5 bases). Looked up from germline, CDR1 is MNHEY and CDR2 is SVGAGI. The CDR3 is 15 amino acids. Trimming cost V 5 bases and J 4 bases, with 17 bases left between them. The CDR3: CASSHPRTRRYGYTF. The CDR3 DNA reads TGTGCCAGCAGTCACCCTAGGACACGCCGCTATGGCTACACCTTC.

The DNA of the CDR3 is TGTGCCAGCAGACAGTCGAGTGCGGGACTAGACCCTTACAATGAGCAGTTCTTC. Translation: CASRQSSAGLDPYNEQFF. J is TRBJ2-1 and V is TRBV6-4; TRBD2 matches 8 bases. Unmatched junction bases numbered 17, after V lost 6 bases and J lost 4 bases. This CDR3 is built from 18 residues. From germline, CDR1 is MRHNA and CDR2 SNTAGT.

The chain carries TRBV7-7 and TRBJ1-3; a possible D gene is TRBD1 (5 bases). V lost 7 bases to trimming and J lost 3 bases, with 19 bases between them. CDR3 length: 16 residues. Germline V gene lookup returns CDR1 SSHAT and CDR2 FNYEAQ (reference sequence). The CDR3 reads CASIYPGGVNGNTIYF. DNA of the CDR3: TGTGCCAGCATCTATCCCGGGGGAGTGAATGGAAACACCATATATTTT. Full variable domain (remainder filled in from reference TRBV7-7 and TRBJ1-3): GAGVSQSPRYKVTKRGQDVTLRCDPISSHATLYWYQQALGQGPEFLTYFNYEAQPDKSGLPSDRFSAERPEGSISTLTIQRTEQRDSAMYRCASIYPGGVNGNTIYFGEGSWLTVV.

The V call is TRBV19, the J call TRBJ2-7, with 10 nucleotides matching TRBD2. With 5 bases clipped from V and 2 bases from J, the junction kept 9 bases outside the gene matches. This CDR3 is 16 amino acids long. CDR1 and CDR2 (germline): LNHDA, SQIVND (reference sequence). CDR3 amino acids: CASSLPPSGGPYEQYF. For the CDR3, the DNA is TGTGCCAGTAGTCTACCCCCTAGCGGGGGCCCCTACGAGCAGTACTTC.